The sequence of this T cell receptor beta chain was determined in a study of spatial heterogeneity in lung cancer. At the level of the study: Detection consistently yielded more beta chains than alpha chains. On average, each unique TCR and UMI combination appeared more than ten times in raw reads. General study results and limits: In tumors, expanded intratumoral alpha and beta TCR counts tracked mutation counts.

Time point specified: sample taken at primary tumor resection. Unsorted whole RNA from tumor, nontumor lung or frozen PBMC underwent sequencing. This CDR3 comprises 13 residues. Germline CDR1 reads SGHRS; CDR2 reads YFSETQ. Trimming left V 4 bases short and J 5 bases short, with 12 bases between. By frequency in the sample, this clonotype is medium-sized. The antigen is not known. Since the library was made to target alpha chains, this beta chain is a stray read and its abundance is not meaningful. In the library, each TCR cDNA molecule bore its own unique molecular identifier. TCRdb recomputed calls from the 5' RACE reads with MiXCR, one row per CDR3 protein. The sample includes some 10,000 distinct CDR3 sequences, 6% to 6.5% seen only once; the top ten take 10%.

The chain uses TRBV5-1 and TRBJ2-5, with D perhaps matching TRBD1 (6 bases). Sequences were derived from lung tumor tissue, sampled at surgery. This clonotype originated in a male donor with early-stage non-small cell lung cancer. This CDR3 is CASSPGHVETQYF. The CDR3 DNA sequence: TGCGCCAGCAGCCCGGGACACGTCGAGACCCAGTACTTC.